This note documents a single TCR beta chain sequence. Its specificity is unknown. This sample was included in a study of T cell responses to AZD1222 COVID-19 vaccine. This table comes from immunoSEQ multiplex PCR, and its TCRdb copy is limited to in-frame clones, with some not included. The sample contains approximately 110,000 clones, over 75% of which appear only once. Study findings and constraints: Donors were chiefly white British, with a greater number of females, and clonal diversity was perhaps underestimated. Repertoire sampling was restricted to post-peak T cell response timepoints.

Germline V CDR1 and CDR2: KGHSH, LQKENI. This CDR3 has 14 amino acids. V dropped 5 bases and J dropped 2; count of bases not matched to a gene: 6. This chain uses TRBV18 with TRBJ2-7, with 7 nucleotides matching TRBD1. Material: peripheral blood, obtained on day 0 of AZD1222 vaccination. The source of this sequence is an adult in good health. The CDR3 protein is CASSYRDSAYEQYF. The CDR3 nucleotides read TGTGCCAGCTCATACCGGGACAGTGCCTACGAGCAGTACTTC.